This is a list of T cell receptor beta chains from one sample in a study of response to subunit inactivated influenza vaccine. TCRdb re-called the RT-PCR reads through MiXCR, storing one row per CDR3 protein. Of more than 700,000 distinct CDR3 sequences in the sample, about 20% were seen once. The sample in question was PBMCs from blood, obtained about 5 days after vaccination. These receptors came from a man aged 45 to 65 who received an inactivated influenza vaccine. Both conserved end residues are part of each CDR3. The order of the fields is D gene, J gene, V gene, clone size, CDR3 DNA, CDR3 protein. The D gene is left open where the match is weak. Where a row states a size, it is once, few, many or the class of an expanded clone; other rows omit it.

TRBD1 | TRBJ2-7 | TRBV7-2 | NA | TGTGCCAGCACACCTACAGGGGGCCCCTACGAGCAGTACTTC | CASTPTGGPYEQYF
NA | TRBJ2-1 | TRBV20-1 | few | TGCAGTGCTAGAGATGGGGGGATCAACAATGAGCAGTTCTTC | CSARDGGINNEQFF
NA | TRBJ2-2 | TRBV4-3 | many | TGCGCCAGCAGCCAAGATTGGGGCGGGAACACCGGGGAGCTGTTTTTT | CASSQDWGGNTGELFF
TRBD2 | TRBJ2-1 | TRBV7-2 | few | TGTGCCAGCAGCTTAGTAGCTAGCGGGGGGCGCTACAATGAGCAGTTCTTC | CASSLVASGGRYNEQFF
NA | TRBJ2-3 | TRBV15 | NA | TGTGCCACCAGCCAAAAGGGGCTACATACGCAGTATTTT | CATSQKGLHTQYF
TRBD1 | TRBJ2-4 | TRBV18 | many | TGTGCCAGCTCAGGTCCCGGGACAGGGATTGAAGCCAAAAACATTCAGTACTTC | CASSGPGTGIEAKNIQYF
TRBD2 | TRBJ2-7 | TRBV9 | NA | TGTGCCAGCAGCCCCAAACCGCGGGAGATCTACGAGCAGTACTTC | CASSPKPREIYEQYF
NA | TRBJ2-7 | TRBV6-1 | few | TGTGCCAGCACCCCTACCTTTAACAGGGCATCTTACTACGAGCAGTACTTC | CASTPTFNRASYYEQYF
TRBD2 | TRBJ2-7 | TRBV7-2 | NA | TGTGCCAGCAGCTTAGTCGGACTAGCCTACGAGCAGTACTTC | CASSLVGLAYEQYF
TRBD1 | TRBJ2-7 | TRBV7-2 | NA | TGTGCCAGCAGCTTAGGGGACAGGGGGGACGAGCAGTACTTC | CASSLGDRGDEQYF
TRBD2 | TRBJ2-3 | TRBV20-1 | few | TGCAGTGCTAGCGGGCTAGCGGGGGCCTACACAGATACGCAGTATTTT | CSASGLAGAYTDTQYF
TRBD2 | TRBJ2-7 | TRBV27 | NA | TGTGCCAGCAACCAAGCGGGAGGGAGGGGAGAGCAGTACTTC | CASNQAGGRGEQYF
NA | TRBJ2-1 | TRBV28 | NA | TGTGCCAGCAGCCCGGGGGGCTACAACAATGAGCAGTTCTTC | CASSPGGYNNEQFF
NA | TRBJ2-7 | TRBV6-5 | NA | TGTGCCAGCAGTTACTCGAACAGATACTACGAGCAGTACTTC | CASSYSNRYYEQYF
NA | TRBJ2-2 | TRBV20-1 | NA | TGCAGTGCTTCACAGGGTTATAACACCGGGGAGCTGTTTTTT | CSASQGYNTGELFF
NA | TRBJ2-2 | TRBV5-1 | few | TGCGCCAGCAGCTTCGGCAGTCCGAACACCGGGGAGCTGTTTTTT | CASSFGSPNTGELFF
TRBD1 | TRBJ1-2 | TRBV5-1 | once | TGCGCCAGCAGCAACGGACAGGGGGCTTTTGGCTACACCTTC | CASSNGQGAFGYTF
NA | TRBJ1-4 | TRBV27 | NA | TGTGCCAGCAGTTTACTGGAGGGAGGGAATGAAAAACTGTTTTTT | CASSLLEGGNEKLFF
TRBD2 | TRBJ2-3 | TRBV28 | NA | TGTGCCAGCAGTAGCGGGAGGGCCGCAGATACGCAGTATTTT | CASSSGRAADTQYF
NA | TRBJ2-3 | TRBV5-1 | many | TGCGCCAGCAGCTTGGTAGGGCGACTCACAGATACGCAGTATTTT | CASSLVGRLTDTQYF
TRBD1 | TRBJ1-2 | TRBV2 | NA | TGTGCCAGCAGTGAAGGACACAGGGGGGTCCCTGGCTACACCTTC | CASSEGHRGVPGYTF
TRBD1 | TRBJ2-1 | TRBV2 | NA | TGTGCCAGCAGCAACCAGAGAGGACAGGGACCCTCCTACAATGAGCAGTTCTTC | CASSNQRGQGPSYNEQFF
NA | TRBJ2-7 | TRBV11-2 | many | TGTGCCAGCAGCTTAGTTCGCAACCCACGCGAGCAGTACTTC | CASSLVRNPREQYF
NA | TRBJ1-1 | TRBV4-1 | many | TGCGCCAGCAGCCACGTAATGGTGGGCGCAAGGGACACTGAAGCTTTCTTT | CASSHVMVGARDTEAFF
NA | TRBJ1-1 | TRBV29-1 | NA | TGCAGCGCAGACGGCCATGGGGGCACTGAAGCTTTCTTT | CSADGHGGTEAFF
TRBD1 | TRBJ2-2 | TRBV5-1 | many | TGTGCCAGCAGTTTAGACAGGGGAGGCACCGGGGAGCTGTTTTTT | CASSLDRGGTGELFF
NA | TRBJ2-5 | TRBV9 | NA | TGTGCCAGCAGCGTAGACCCAAGGGGGGAGACCCAGTACTTC | CASSVDPRGETQYF
NA | TRBJ2-1 | TRBV6-2/TRBV6-3 | NA | TGTGCCAGCAACTCTCAGGGAGATCCCCATTTTTACAATGAGCAGTTCTTC | CASNSQGDPHFYNEQFF
NA | TRBJ2-3 | TRBV11-1 | NA | TGTGCCAGCAGCTTTATTCGGTTTGGGCAGCGGCTCACAGATACGCAGTATTTT | CASSFIRFGQRLTDTQYF
NA | TRBJ2-2 | TRBV27 | NA | TGTGCCAGCTCGATCAGGACGTCGAACACCGGGGAGCTGTTTTTT | CASSIRTSNTGELFF
TRBD1 | TRBJ2-7 | TRBV6-2/TRBV6-3 | few | TGTGCCAGCTTCGGGACAGGGAGCACCTACGAGCAGTACTTC | CASFGTGSTYEQYF
TRBD1 | TRBJ1-1 | TRBV6-5 | NA | TGTGCCAGCAGTTACGAGGGACAGGGCTTGACTGAAGCTTTCTTT | CASSYEGQGLTEAFF
NA | TRBJ2-2 | TRBV20-1 | NA | TGCAGTGCCTTTCACGGGAGCCTGAACACCGGGGAGCTGTTTTTT | CSAFHGSLNTGELFF
NA | TRBJ2-7 | TRBV20-1 | NA | TGCAGTGCTAGAGATGTGATAGTAAGTTCCTACGAGCAGTACTTC | CSARDVIVSSYEQYF
TRBD1 | TRBJ1-2 | TRBV29-1 | once | TGCAGCGCCCGGACAGGAGCTAACTATGGCTACACCTTC | CSARTGANYGYTF
NA | TRBJ2-7 | TRBV6-2/TRBV6-3 | NA | TGTGCCAGCAGTCCCGGGGACGCCTACGAGCAGTACTTC | CASSPGDAYEQYF
NA | TRBJ2-1 | TRBV6-1 | few | TGTGCCAGCAGTGAAGTGTTAGCCGTGGCGGGCATGCAGTTCTTC | CASSEVLAVAGMQFF
TRBD1 | TRBJ1-2 | TRBV5-1 | few | TGCGCCAGCAGCTTGGCATACAGGGGGCAAGCGGATGGCTACACCTTC | CASSLAYRGQADGYTF
TRBD2 | TRBJ2-7 | TRBV5-1 | NA | TGCGCCAGCAGCCGTACGGGAGGGCCCGACGAGCAGTACTTC | CASSRTGGPDEQYF
TRBD2 | TRBJ2-3 | TRBV2 | NA | TGTGCCAGCAGTGTAGGCGGGAGGACGCAGTATTTT | CASSVGGRTQYF
NA | TRBJ2-1 | TRBV3-1 | NA | TGTGCCAGCAGCCAAAACCCAGGATCCTACAATAAGCAGTTCTTC | CASSQNPGSYNKQFF
NA | TRBJ1-2 | TRBV4-3 | few | TGCGCCAGCAGCCAAGAACAGGGACGGGGTGGCTACACCTTC | CASSQEQGRGGYTF
TRBD1 | TRBJ1-1 | TRBV11-2 | NA | TGTGCCAGCAGCCCCGACAGGGCTAGACGGAGGGTGAACACTGAAGCTTTCTTT | CASSPDRARRRVNTEAFF
TRBD2 | TRBJ2-5 | TRBV27 | NA | TGTGCCAGCAGTGGCGGACTAGCTGCCAGAGAGGCCCAGTACTTC | CASSGGLAAREAQYF
NA | TRBJ1-5 | TRBV9 | NA | TGTGCCAGCAGCGTAGGACAGAATAGCAATCAGCCCCAGCATTTT | CASSVGQNSNQPQHF
NA | TRBJ2-5 | TRBV12-3/TRBV12-4 | NA | TGTGCCAGCAAGGGTGAGCGGTGGCTCGGAGAGACCCAGTACTTC | CASKGERWLGETQYF